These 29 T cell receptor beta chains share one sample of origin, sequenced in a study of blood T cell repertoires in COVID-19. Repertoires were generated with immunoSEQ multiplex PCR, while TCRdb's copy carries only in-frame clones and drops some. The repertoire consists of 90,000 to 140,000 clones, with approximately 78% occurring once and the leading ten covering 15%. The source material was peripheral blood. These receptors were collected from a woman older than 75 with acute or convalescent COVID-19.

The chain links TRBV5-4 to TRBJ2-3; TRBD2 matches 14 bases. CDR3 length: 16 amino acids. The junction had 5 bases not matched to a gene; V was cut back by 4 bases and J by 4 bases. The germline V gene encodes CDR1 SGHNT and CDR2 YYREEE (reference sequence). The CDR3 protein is CASSRRGLAGADTQYF. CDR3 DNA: TGTGCCAGCAGCCGGAGGGGACTAGCGGGAGCAGATACGCAGTATTTT.

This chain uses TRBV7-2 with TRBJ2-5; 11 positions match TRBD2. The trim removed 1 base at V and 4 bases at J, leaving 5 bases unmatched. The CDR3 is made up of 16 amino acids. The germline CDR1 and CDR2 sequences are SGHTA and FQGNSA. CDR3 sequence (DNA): TGTGCCAGCAGCTTAGATGGGACTAGCGGTTTAGAGACCCAGTACTTC. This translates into CASSLDGTSGLETQYF.

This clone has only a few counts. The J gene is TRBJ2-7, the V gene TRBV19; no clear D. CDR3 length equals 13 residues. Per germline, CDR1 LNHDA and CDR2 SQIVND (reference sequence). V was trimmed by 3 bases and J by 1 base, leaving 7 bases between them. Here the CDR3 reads CASSIAESYEQYF. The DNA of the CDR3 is TGTGCCAGTAGTATTGCGGAGTCCTACGAGCAGTACTTC.

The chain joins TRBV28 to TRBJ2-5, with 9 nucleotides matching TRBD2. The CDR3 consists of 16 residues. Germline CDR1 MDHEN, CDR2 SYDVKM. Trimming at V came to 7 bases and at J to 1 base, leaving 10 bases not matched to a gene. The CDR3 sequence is CASTLVGGRAQETQYF. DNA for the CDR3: TGTGCCAGCACCCTAGTCGGCGGGAGGGCCCAAGAGACCCAGTACTTC.

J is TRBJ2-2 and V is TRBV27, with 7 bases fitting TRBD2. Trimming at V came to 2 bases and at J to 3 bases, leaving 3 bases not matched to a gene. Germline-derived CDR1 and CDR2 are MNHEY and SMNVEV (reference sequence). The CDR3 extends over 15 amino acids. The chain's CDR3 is CASSLRGVDTGELFF. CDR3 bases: TGTGCCAGCAGTTTACGGGGGGTGGACACCGGGGAGCTGTTTTTT.

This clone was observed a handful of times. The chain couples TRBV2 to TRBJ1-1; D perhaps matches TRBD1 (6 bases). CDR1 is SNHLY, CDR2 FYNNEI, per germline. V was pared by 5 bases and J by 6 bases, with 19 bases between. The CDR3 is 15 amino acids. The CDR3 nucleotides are TGTGCCAGCAGTCCGGACAGTAAGATTGGGGCTGAAGCTTTCTTT. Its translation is CASSPDSKIGAEAFF.

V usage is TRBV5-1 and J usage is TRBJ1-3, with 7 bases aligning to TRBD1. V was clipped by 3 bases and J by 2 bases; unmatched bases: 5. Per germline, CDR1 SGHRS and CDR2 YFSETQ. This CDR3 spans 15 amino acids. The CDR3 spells CASSSAGTAGNTIYF. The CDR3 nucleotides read TGCGCCAGCAGCTCTGCCGGGACAGCTGGAAACACCATATATTTT.

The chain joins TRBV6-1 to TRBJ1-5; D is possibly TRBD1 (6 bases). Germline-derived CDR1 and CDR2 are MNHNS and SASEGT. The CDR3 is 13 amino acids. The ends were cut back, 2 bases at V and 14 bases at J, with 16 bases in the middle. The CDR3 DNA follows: TGTGCCAGCAGTGAAAAGGGGGTAGCTTTAAAGCATTTT. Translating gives CASSEKGVALKHF.

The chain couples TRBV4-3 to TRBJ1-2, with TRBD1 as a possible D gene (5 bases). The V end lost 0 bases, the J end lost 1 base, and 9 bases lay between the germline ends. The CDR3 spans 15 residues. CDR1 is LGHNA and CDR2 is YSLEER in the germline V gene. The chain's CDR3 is CASSQDRGDNYGYTF. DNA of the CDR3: TGCGCCAGCAGCCAAGATCGGGGGGATAACTATGGCTACACCTTC.

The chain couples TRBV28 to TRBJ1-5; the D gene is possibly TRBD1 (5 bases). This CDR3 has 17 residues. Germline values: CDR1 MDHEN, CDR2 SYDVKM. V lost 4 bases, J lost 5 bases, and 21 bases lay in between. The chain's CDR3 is CASSSGGAGWIDQPQHF. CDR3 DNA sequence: TGTGCCAGCAGTTCCGGTGGGGCAGGGTGGATCGATCAGCCCCAGCATTTT.

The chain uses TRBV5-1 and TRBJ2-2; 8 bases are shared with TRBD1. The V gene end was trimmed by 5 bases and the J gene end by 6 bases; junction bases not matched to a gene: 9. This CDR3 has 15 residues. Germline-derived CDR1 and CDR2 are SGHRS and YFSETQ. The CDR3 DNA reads TGCGCCAGCAGTAGGGGACAGGTAGAATCCGGGGAGCTGTTTTTT. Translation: CASSRGQVESGELFF.

This CDR3 is CASSLGTSLVTDTQYF. The DNA for the CDR3 is TGTGCCAGCAGCTTAGGTACTAGCTTGGTCACAGATACGCAGTATTTT. V usage is TRBV11-3 and J usage is TRBJ2-3; D may be TRBD2 (6 bases). Deletions cut 1 base from V and 2 bases from J, with 13 bases between. The CDR3 sequence is 16 residues long. The germline V gene encodes CDR1 SGHNT and CDR2 YENEEA.

In DNA, the CDR3 is TGTGCCAGCAGTACTCCTTGGACTAGCGGGAGCGATACGCAGTATTTT. Protein product: CASSTPWTSGSDTQYF. The gene calls are TRBV6-6 and TRBJ2-3; 13 bases line up with TRBD2. The trim removed 5 bases at V and 6 bases at J, leaving 8 bases unmatched. Germline CDR1 MNHNY, CDR2 SVGAGI (reference sequence). The CDR3 has 16 amino acids.

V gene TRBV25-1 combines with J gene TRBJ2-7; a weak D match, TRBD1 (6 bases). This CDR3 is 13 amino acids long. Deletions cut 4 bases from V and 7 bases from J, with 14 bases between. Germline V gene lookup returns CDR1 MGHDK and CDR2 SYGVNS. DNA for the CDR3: TGTGCCAGCAGTGTCCAGGGGTTCGGAGAGCAGTACTTC. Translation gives CASSVQGFGEQYF.

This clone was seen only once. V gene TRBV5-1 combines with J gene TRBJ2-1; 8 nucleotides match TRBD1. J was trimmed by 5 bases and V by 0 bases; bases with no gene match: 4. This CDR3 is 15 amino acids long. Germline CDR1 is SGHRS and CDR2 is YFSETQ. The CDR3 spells CASSLGTGRNNEQFF. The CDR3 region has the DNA TGCGCCAGCAGCTTGGGGACAGGGCGAAACAATGAGCAGTTCTTC.

CDR3 DNA: TGCGCCAGCAGCTTGTCTGGCAGTGATTCACCCCTCCACTTT. It is translated as CASSLSGSDSPLHF. The chain carries TRBV5-1 and TRBJ1-6; D not certain. Trimming took off 1 base at V and 8 bases at J, with 10 bases between the two ends. Germline CDR1 reads SGHRS; CDR2 reads YFSETQ. This CDR3 has 14 amino acids.

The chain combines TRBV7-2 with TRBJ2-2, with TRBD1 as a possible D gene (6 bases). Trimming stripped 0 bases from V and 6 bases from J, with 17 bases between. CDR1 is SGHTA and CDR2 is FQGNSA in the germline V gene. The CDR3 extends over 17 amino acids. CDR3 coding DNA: TGTGCCAGCAGCTTAGCGGGCCAGGGGAGACCCGCCGGGGAGCTGTTTTTT. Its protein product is CASSLAGQGRPAGELFF.

The CDR3 region is CASSLRERTGELFF. The CDR3 coding sequence is TGTGCCAGCAGCCTGCGGGAGAGGACCGGGGAGCTGTTTTTT. This sequence joins TRBV3-1 (or the pseudogene TRBV3-2) and TRBJ2-2; 7 bases fit TRBD2. Trimming at V came to 4 bases and at J to 5 bases, leaving 4 bases not matched to a gene. There are 14 residues in the CDR3. Germline CDR1 LGHDT, CDR2 YNNKEL (reference sequence).

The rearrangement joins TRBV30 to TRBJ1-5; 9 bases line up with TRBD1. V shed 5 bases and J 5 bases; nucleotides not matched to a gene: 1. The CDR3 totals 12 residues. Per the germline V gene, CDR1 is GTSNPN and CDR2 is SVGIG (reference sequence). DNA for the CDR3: TGTGCCTGGGGACAGGGGTATCAGCCCCAGCATTTT. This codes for CAWGQGYQPQHF. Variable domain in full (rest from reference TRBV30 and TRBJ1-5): SQTIHQWPATLVQPVGSPLSLECTVEGTSNPNLYWYRQAAGRGLQLLFYSVGIGQISSEVPQNLSASRPQDRQFILSSKKLLLSDSGFYLCAWGQGYQPQHFGDGTRLSIL.

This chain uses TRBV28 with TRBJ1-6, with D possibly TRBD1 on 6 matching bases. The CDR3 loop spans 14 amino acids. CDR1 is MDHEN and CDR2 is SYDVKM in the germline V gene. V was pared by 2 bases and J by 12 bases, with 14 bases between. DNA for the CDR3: TGTGCCAGCAGTTTAGTAACAGGGTTCGAACCCCTCCACTTT. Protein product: CASSLVTGFEPLHF. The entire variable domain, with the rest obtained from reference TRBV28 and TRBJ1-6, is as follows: DVKVTQSSRYLVKRTGEKVFLECVQDMDHENMFWYRQDPGLGLRLIYFSYDVKMKEKGDIPEGYSVSREKKERFSLILESASTNQTSMYLCASSLVTGFEPLHFGNGTRLTVT.

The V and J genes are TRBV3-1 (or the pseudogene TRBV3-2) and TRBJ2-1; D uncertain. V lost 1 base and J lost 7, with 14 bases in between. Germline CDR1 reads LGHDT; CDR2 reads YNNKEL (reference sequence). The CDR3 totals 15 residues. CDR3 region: CASSQAQAPNNEQFF. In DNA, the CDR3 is TGTGCCAGCAGCCAAGCGCAGGCCCCTAATAATGAGCAGTTCTTC.

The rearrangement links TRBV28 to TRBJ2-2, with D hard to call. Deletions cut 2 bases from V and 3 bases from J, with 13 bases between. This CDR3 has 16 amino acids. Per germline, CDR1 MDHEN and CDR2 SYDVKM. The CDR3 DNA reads TGTGCCAGCAGTTTACAAGGCCTTCTAGACACCGGGGAGCTGTTTTTT. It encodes CASSLQGLLDTGELFF.

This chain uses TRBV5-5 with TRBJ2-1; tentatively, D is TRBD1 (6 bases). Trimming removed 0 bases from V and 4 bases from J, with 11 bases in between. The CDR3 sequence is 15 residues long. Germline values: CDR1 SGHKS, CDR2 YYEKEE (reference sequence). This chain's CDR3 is CASSLVGGDYNEQFF. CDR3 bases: TGTGCCAGCAGCTTGGTTGGGGGCGATTACAATGAGCAGTTCTTC.

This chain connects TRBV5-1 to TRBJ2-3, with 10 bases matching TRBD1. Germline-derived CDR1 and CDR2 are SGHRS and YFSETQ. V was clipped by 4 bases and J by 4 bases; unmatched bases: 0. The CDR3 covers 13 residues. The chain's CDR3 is CASSGQGADTQYF. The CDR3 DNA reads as TGCGCCAGCAGCGGACAGGGGGCAGATACGCAGTATTTT.

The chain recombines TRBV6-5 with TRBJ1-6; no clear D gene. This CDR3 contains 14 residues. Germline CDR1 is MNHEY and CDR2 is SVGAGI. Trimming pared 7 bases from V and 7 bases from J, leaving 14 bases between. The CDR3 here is CASKLRGPNSPLHF. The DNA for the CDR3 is TGTGCCAGCAAACTACGGGGTCCCAATTCACCCCTCCACTTT.

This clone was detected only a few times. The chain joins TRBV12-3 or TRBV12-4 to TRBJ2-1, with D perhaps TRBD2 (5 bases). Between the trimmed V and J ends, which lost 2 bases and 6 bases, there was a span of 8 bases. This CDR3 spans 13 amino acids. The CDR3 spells CASSLRGINEQFF. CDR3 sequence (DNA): TGTGCCAGCAGTTTAAGAGGGATCAATGAGCAGTTCTTC.

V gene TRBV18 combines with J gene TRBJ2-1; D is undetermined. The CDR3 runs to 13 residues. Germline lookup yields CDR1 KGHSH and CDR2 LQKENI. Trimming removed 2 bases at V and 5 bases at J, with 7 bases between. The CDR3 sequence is CASSPGPNNEQFF. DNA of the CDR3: TGTGCCAGCTCACCAGGCCCCAACAATGAGCAGTTCTTC.

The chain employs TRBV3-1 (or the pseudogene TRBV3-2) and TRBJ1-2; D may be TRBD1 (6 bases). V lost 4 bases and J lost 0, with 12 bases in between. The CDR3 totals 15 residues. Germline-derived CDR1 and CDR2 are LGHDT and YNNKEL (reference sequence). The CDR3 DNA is TGTGCCAGCAGCCTCAATGACAGGCCTAACTATGGCTACACCTTC. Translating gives CASSLNDRPNYGYTF.

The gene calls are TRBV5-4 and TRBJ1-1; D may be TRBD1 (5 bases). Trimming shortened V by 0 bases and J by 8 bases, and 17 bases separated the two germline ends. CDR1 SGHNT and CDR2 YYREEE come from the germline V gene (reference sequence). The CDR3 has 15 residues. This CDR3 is CASSLASRFGGEAFF. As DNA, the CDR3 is TGTGCCAGCAGCTTGGCTTCTCGGTTTGGGGGGGAAGCTTTCTTT.